The rows below give T cell receptor beta chains drawn from one sample of a study of vaccination effects on CD4 cells after COVID-19. Profiled with immunoSEQ multiplex PCR; TCRdb holds only in-frame clones, not every one. In the table there are fewer than 85,000 clones, 60% to 85% of which are singletons. Their recognized antigens are unknown. Material: CD4+ T cells from PBMCs cultured with SARS-CoV-2 spike peptides, obtained before COVID-19 vaccination. Receptors originate from a human donor who received a COVID-19 vaccine. CDR3s include the opening cysteine and the closing phenylalanine or tryptophan. Fields, in order: clone size, J gene, V gene, D gene, CDR3 DNA, CDR3 protein. D genes are given only for firm matches. Where a row states a size, it is once, few, many or the class of an expanded clone; other rows omit it.

few,TRBJ1-1,TRBV9,.,TGTGCCAGCAGCGTAACAGGGAGCGGTACTGAAGCTTTCTTT,CASSVTGSGTEAFF
once,TRBJ1-4,TRBV28,.,TGTGCCAGCATTCAGGGCAGGGGCAGAGGGGAAAAACTGTTTTTT,CASIQGRGRGEKLFF
.,TRBJ1-3,TRBV28,TRBD1,TGTGCCAGCAGTAAGCAGGGGGGTTCTGGAAACACCATATATTTT,CASSKQGGSGNTIYF
.,TRBJ2-5,TRBV30,TRBD2,TGTGCCTGGAGTGGACTAGCGGGGGGAGAGACCCAGTACTTC,CAWSGLAGGETQYF
once,TRBJ2-5,TRBV7-2,TRBD2,TGTGCCAGCAGCTTAGCAAGTTCCTTAGCGGGGGGCCAGTACTTC,CASSLASSLAGGQYF
.,TRBJ1-2,TRBV5-1,.,TGCGCCAGCAGCTTGAACAGGGAGGGCTACACCTTC,CASSLNREGYTF
few,TRBJ1-1,TRBV29-1,.,TGCAGCGTTGCCCGGGACGGAACGAACACTGAAGCTTTCTTT,CSVARDGTNTEAFF
.,TRBJ2-3,TRBV11-2,.,TGTGCCAGCAGCTCCGGGACATCTAGCACAGATACGCAGTATTTT,CASSSGTSSTDTQYF
.,TRBJ1-3,TRBV6-5,TRBD1,TGTGCCAGCAGTTACCGACAGGGCCCGGGAAACACCATATATTTT,CASSYRQGPGNTIYF
.,TRBJ2-3,TRBV7-2,.,TGTGCCAGCAGCTTCGATTCTAGCGGCACAGATACGCAGTATTTT,CASSFDSSGTDTQYF
.,TRBJ1-2,TRBV5-1,.,TGCGCCAGCAGCTTTGGTTCCCCGGCACAGGGATATGGCTACACCTTC,CASSFGSPAQGYGYTF
.,TRBJ2-5,TRBV4-1,.,TGCGCCAGCAGCCAAGAGAGAGGGGGGGTGGGAGCCCAGTACTTC,CASSQERGGVGAQYF
.,TRBJ1-1,TRBV7-3,.,TGTGCCAGCAGCGCACAGGGCTCGAACACTGAAGCTTTCTTT,CASSAQGSNTEAFF
.,TRBJ2-4,TRBV5-1,TRBD1,TGCGCCAGCAGCTCCGACAGGGGAAACATTCAGTACTTC,CASSSDRGNIQYF
once,TRBJ2-3,TRBV5-8,.,TGTGCCAGCAGCTTGGACCTAGCCCCAGATACGCAGTATTTT,CASSLDLAPDTQYF
.,TRBJ2-6,TRBV27,.,TGTGCCAGCAGTTTACAGGTCTCTGGGGCCAACGTCCTGACTTTC,CASSLQVSGANVLTF
.,TRBJ2-5,TRBV2,.,TGTGCCAGCAGGCAGGGAGGTCGAGAGACCCAGTACTTC,CASRQGGRETQYF
few,TRBJ1-5,TRBV19,.,TGTGCCAGTAGTATAGAAGGTCAGCCCCAGCATTTT,CASSIEGQPQHF
.,TRBJ1-1,TRBV28,.,TGTGCCAGCAGGTCGGGCGGACCGAACACTGAAGCTTTCTTT,CASRSGGPNTEAFF
.,TRBJ2-5,TRBV6-1,.,TGTGCCAGCAGGAGGGCCTCCGTGGAGACCCAGTACTTC,CASRRASVETQYF
.,TRBJ2-5,TRBV5-6,TRBD2,TGTGCCAGCAGCTTGGAACCCGGGGGGGCCTCCGAGACCCAGTACTTC,CASSLEPGGASETQYF